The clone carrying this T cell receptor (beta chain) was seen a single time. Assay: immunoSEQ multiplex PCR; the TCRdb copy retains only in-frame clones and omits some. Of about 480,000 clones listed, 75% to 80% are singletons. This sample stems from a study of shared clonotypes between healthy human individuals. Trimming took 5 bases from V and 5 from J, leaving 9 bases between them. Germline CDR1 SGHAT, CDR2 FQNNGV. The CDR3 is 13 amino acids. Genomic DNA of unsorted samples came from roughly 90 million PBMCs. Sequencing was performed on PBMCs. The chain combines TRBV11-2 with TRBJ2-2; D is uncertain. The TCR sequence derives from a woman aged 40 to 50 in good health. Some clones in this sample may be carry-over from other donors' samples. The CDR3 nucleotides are TGTGCCAGCAGCCTCCAGAGGACCGGGGAGCTGTTTTTT. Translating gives CASSLQRTGELFF. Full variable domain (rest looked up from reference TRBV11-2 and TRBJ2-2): EAGVAQSPRYKIIEKRQSVAFWCNPISGHATLYWYQQILGQGPKLLIQFQNNGVVDDSQLPKDRFSAERLKGVDSTLKIQPAKLEDSAVYLCASSLQRTGELFFGEGSRLTVL.